This T cell receptor (beta chain) was profiled in a study of blood T cell repertoires in COVID-19. Turning to the study itself: Both acute and convalescent COVID-19 samples were obtained from the United States, Italy and Spain. T cells, B-cell-depleted T cells, or PBMCs provided the cDNA or gDNA that served as material.

How the authors handled the data: Amplification from reference gene primers served as the basis for estimated nucleated cell counts. Here immunoSEQ multiplex PCR was the method, and the copy in TCRdb shows in-frame clones only, minus some. The V and J calls and clone size come from that table; D and trimming were worked out from the DNA. The table lists roughly 80,000 clones, approximately 90% of them singletons. CDR1 and CDR2 from the germline V gene are LNHDA and SQIVND (reference sequence). The CDR3 spans 12 residues. Trimming cost V 3 bases and J 3 bases, with 6 bases left between them. V and J are TRBV19 and TRBJ2-7, with unresolved D. What was sequenced was peripheral blood. The origin of this receptor is a man aged 45 to 65 with COVID-19, enrolled during active disease. The CDR3 bases are TGTGCCAGTAGTATCAACAGCTACGAGCAGTACTTC. Residues: CASSINSYEQYF.